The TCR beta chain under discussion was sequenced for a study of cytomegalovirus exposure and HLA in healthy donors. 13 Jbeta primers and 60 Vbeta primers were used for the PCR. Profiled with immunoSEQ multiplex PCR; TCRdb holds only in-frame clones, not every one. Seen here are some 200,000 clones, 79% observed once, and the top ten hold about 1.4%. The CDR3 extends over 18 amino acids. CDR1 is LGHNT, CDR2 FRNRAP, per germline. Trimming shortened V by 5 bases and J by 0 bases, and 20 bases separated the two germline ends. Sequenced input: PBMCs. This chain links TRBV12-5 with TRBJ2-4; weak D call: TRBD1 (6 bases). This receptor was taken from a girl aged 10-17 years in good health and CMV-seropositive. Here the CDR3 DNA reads TGTGCTAGTGGTGTATCAGGGGTGGGAACCCTAGCCAAAAACATTCAGTACTTC. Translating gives CASGVSGVGTLAKNIQYF.